The 11 T cell receptor beta chains below come from one sample, sequenced in a study of blood T cell repertoires in COVID-19. Repertoires were generated with immunoSEQ multiplex PCR, while TCRdb's copy carries only in-frame clones and drops some. In the table there are over 100,000 clones, approximately 87% of which are singletons. The sample taken for sequencing was peripheral blood. The receptors originated from a woman aged 55-69 years with acute or convalescent COVID-19.

The V gene is TRBV5-1, the J gene TRBJ2-3; TRBD1 agrees at 7 bases. The trim removed 0 bases at V and 2 bases at J, leaving 3 bases unmatched. The CDR3 extends over 15 amino acids. Germline V gene sequence: CDR1 SGHRS, CDR2 YFSETQ. In nucleotides, the CDR3 is TGCGCCAGCAGCTTGGAGGGGGCACCCACAGATACGCAGTATTTT. Protein sequence: CASSLEGAPTDTQYF.

This clone turned up a few times. The chain employs TRBV6-5 and TRBJ2-7, with TRBD2 identical over 9 bases. This CDR3 has 14 amino acids. J gave up 0 bases and V 7 bases, and 4 bases lay outside the gene matches. The germline V gene has CDR1 MNHEY and CDR2 SVGAGI. The DNA for the CDR3 is TGTGCCAGCACGTCTAGCGGGGTCTCCTACGAGCAGTACTTC. Protein product: CASTSSGVSYEQYF.

The chain uses TRBV7-9 and TRBJ1-1; D perhaps matches TRBD1 (5 bases). Germline V gene data show CDR1 as SEHNR and CDR2 as FQNEAQ (reference sequence). Deletions cut 7 bases from V and 3 bases from J, with 15 bases between. CDR3 length equals 14 residues. Here the CDR3 reads CASTIRRGDTEAFF. CDR3 sequence (DNA): TGTGCCAGCACCATCAGACGGGGGGACACTGAAGCTTTCTTT.

The chain carries TRBV2 and TRBJ1-1; 9 nucleotides match TRBD1. After removal of 10 bases from V and 1 base from J, the junction contained 4 bases not matched to a gene. Germline V gene data show CDR1 as SNHLY and CDR2 as FYNNEI. The CDR3 is made up of 13 amino acids. CDR3 nucleotides: TGTGCCACCATGACAGGGGGGAACACTGAAGCTTTCTTT. Translation gives CATMTGGNTEAFF.

The chain combines TRBV24-1 with TRBJ2-2; TRBD1 matches at 12 bases. The CDR3 extends over 19 amino acids. The V gene's germline CDR1 is KGHDR and CDR2 SFDVKD. J gave up 3 bases and V 6 bases, and 13 bases lay outside the gene matches. CDR3 in DNA: TGTGCCACCAGTCCTCCGGGACAGGGGGCCGTAGGGGACACCGGGGAGCTGTTTTTT. Translated: CATSPPGQGAVGDTGELFF.

The chain joins TRBV3-1 (or the pseudogene TRBV3-2) to TRBJ2-5; TRBD2 matches at 9 bases. Trimming at V came to 2 bases and at J to 1 base, leaving 5 bases not matched to a gene. This CDR3 is built from 16 residues. Germline assignment: CDR1 LGHDT and CDR2 YNNKEL (reference sequence). The CDR3 coding sequence is TGTGCCAGCAGCCAATCGAGCGGGGGGTTCCAAGAGACCCAGTACTTC. Its translation: CASSQSSGGFQETQYF.

DNA for the CDR3: TGTGCCAGCAGCTTCGCGGGCCCAGATACGCAGTATTTT. As protein: CASSFAGPDTQYF. The rearrangement links TRBV5-4 to TRBJ2-3, with D possibly TRBD2 on 5 matching bases. This CDR3 contains 13 residues. The germline V and J ends were trimmed by 2 bases and 4 bases, with 8 bases remaining between them. Germline CDR1 reads SGHNT; CDR2 reads YYREEE (reference sequence).

The chain employs TRBV5-1 and TRBJ2-3, with D tentatively TRBD2 (5 bases). The CDR3 consists of 14 residues. Trimming left V 0 bases short and J 3 bases short, with 8 bases between. CDR1 and CDR2 from the germline V gene are SGHRS and YFSETQ. The CDR3 bases are TGCGCCAGCAGCTTGGATCGGGGTACAGATACGCAGTATTTT. This sequence encodes CASSLDRGTDTQYF.

The genes are TRBV7-3 and TRBJ2-5, with D perhaps matching TRBD1 (6 bases). CDR3 length: 13 residues. The germline CDR1 and CDR2 sequences are SGHTA and FQGTGA. V was clipped by 5 bases and J by 4 bases, with 11 bases between them. CDR3 in DNA: TGTGCCAGCAGCCCTGGACAGCGAGAGACCCAGTACTTC. Protein sequence: CASSPGQRETQYF.

The V and J genes are TRBV19 and TRBJ1-3; a weak D match, TRBD1 (6 bases). Germline V CDR1 and CDR2: LNHDA, SQIVND (reference sequence). There are 15 residues in the CDR3. V was clipped by 10 bases and J by 1 base, with 17 bases between them. This CDR3 reads CATSTGPNSGNTIYF. The CDR3 coding sequence is TGTGCCACATCGACAGGCCCCAATTCTGGAAACACCATATATTTT.

The V gene is TRBV6-5, the J gene TRBJ1-5; 7 bases agree with TRBD1. Germline V gene sequence: CDR1 MNHEY, CDR2 SVGAGI. V lost 8 bases and J lost 3; bases outside the gene matches: 7. The CDR3 covers 14 residues. The DNA of the CDR3 is TGTGCCAGCGGAGGGGGCGGGATCAATCAGCCCCAGCATTTT. Protein product: CASGGGGINQPQHF.